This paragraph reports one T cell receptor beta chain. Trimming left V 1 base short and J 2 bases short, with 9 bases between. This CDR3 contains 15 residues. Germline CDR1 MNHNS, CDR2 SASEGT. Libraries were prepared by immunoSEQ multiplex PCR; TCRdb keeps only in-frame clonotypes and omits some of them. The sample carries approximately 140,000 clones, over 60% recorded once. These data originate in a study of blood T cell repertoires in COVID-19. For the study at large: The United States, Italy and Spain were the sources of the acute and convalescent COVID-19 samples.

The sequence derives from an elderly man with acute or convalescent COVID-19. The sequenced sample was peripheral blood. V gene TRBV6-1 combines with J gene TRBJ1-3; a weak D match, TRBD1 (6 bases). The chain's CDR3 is CASSEERTAGNTIYF. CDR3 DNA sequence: TGTGCCAGCAGTGAAGAAAGGACAGCTGGAAACACCATATATTTT.